Listed here are 22 T cell receptor beta chains from one sample, sequenced in a study of T and B cells in COVID-19 patients. Multiplex PCR with BIOMED2 TRB-A/B primer pools amplified TRB rearrangements. MiXCR was run by TCRdb on the multiplex PCR reads, yielding one entry per CDR3 protein. The repertoire has around 900 distinct CDR3 sequences, less than 25% of them found once; the top ten carry roughly 70%. Each TRB amplification used roughly 220-550 ng of genomic DNA from blood. The sample consisted of blood. The receptors were gathered from a human donor with active COVID-19.

This clonotype is termed medium-sized (0.01 to 0.1%). The chain is built from TRBV19 and TRBJ2-5; D gene ambiguous. V lost 5 bases, J lost 4 bases, and 14 bases lay in between. In germline, CDR1 is LNHDA, CDR2 SQIVND (reference sequence). CDR3 length equals 14 residues. The CDR3, as DNA: TGTGCCAGTAGTTTATTGACTGACGGAGAGACCCAGTACTTC. Translated: CASSLLTDGETQYF.

By frequency in the sample, this clonotype is medium-sized. The chain uses TRBV14 and TRBJ2-2; 8 bases match TRBD2. The CDR3 has 15 amino acids. CDR1 is SGHDN, CDR2 FVKESK, per germline. V lost 4 bases to trimming and J lost 7 bases; unmatched junction nucleotides: 8. The DNA of the CDR3 is TGTGCCAGCAGCCCCCAGGCCGGGGGGGGCGGGGAGCTGTTTTTT. Translation gives CASSPQAGGGGELFF.

The chain joins TRBV29-1 to TRBJ2-3; 8 bases are shared with TRBD1. The CDR3 covers 14 residues. Germline lookup yields CDR1 SQVTM and CDR2 ANQGSEA. V gave up 5 bases and J gave up 1 base; unmatched junction bases: 5. The CDR3 region has the DNA TGCAGCGTTTGGAGGGGACAGGGCACAGATACGCAGTATTTT. Translation: CSVWRGQGTDTQYF.

This clonotype is judged medium-sized. The chain links TRBV7-9 to TRBJ2-6; the match to TRBD2 covers 7 bases. The CDR3 sequence is 17 residues long. Losses at the gene ends were 1 base for V and 2 bases for J; bases not matched to a gene: 5. The germline gives CDR1 SEHNR, CDR2 FQNEAQ (reference sequence). In DNA, the CDR3 is TGTGCCAGCAGCTTAGGAAGGGCGGGGGCTGGGGCCAACGTCCTGACTTTC. This sequence encodes CASSLGRAGAGANVLTF.

The J gene is TRBJ2-2, the V gene TRBV6-5; D is perhaps TRBD2 (5 bases). Per the germline V gene, CDR1 is MNHEY and CDR2 is SVGAGI. The CDR3 loop spans 13 amino acids. Trimming took off 2 bases at V and 11 bases at J, with 12 bases between the two ends. In nucleotides, the CDR3 is TGTGCCAGCAGTTACGCGGAGAGGGATGAGCTGTTTTTT. This gives the protein CASSYAERDELFF.

This clonotype was picked up a small number of times. The chain employs TRBV5-1 and TRBJ2-7, with 7 positions matching TRBD2. The V segment lost 5 bases and the J segment 0 bases; nucleotides outside the gene matches: 8. The CDR3 has 15 amino acids. Germline CDR1 reads SGHRS; CDR2 reads YFSETQ. DNA of the CDR3: TGCGCCAGCAGTCCGTTAGCGGGCGTCTCCTACGAGCAGTACTTC. Encoded protein: CASSPLAGVSYEQYF. Full variable domain (missing parts from reference TRBV5-1 and TRBJ2-7): KAGVTQTPRYLIKTRGQQVTLSCSPISGHRSVSWYQQTPGQGLQFLFEYFSETQRNKGNFPGRFSGRQFSNSRSEMNVSTLELGDSALYLCASSPLAGVSYEQYFGPGTRLTVT.

The rearrangement joins TRBV29-1 to TRBJ1-5, with TRBD1 identical over 7 bases. CDR3 length: 13 residues. In germline, CDR1 is SQVTM, CDR2 ANQGSEA. Here the CDR3 reads CSQNGQGNQPQHF. Here the CDR3 DNA reads TGCAGTCAGAACGGACAGGGCAATCAGCCCCAGCATTTT.

The rearrangement links TRBV7-2 to TRBJ2-1; 8 nucleotides match TRBD2. Germline CDR1 is SGHTA and CDR2 is FQGNSA. V dropped 1 base and J dropped 9; count of bases not matched to a gene: 11. This CDR3 region has 16 residues. CDR3 in DNA: TGTGCCAGCAGCTTAGACGTGTTCGGGGGGGGGGCTGAGCAGTTCTTC. Translated, it gives CASSLDVFGGGAEQFF.

V usage is TRBV19 and J usage is TRBJ2-3; a weak D match, TRBD1 (5 bases). With 9 bases removed from V and 3 bases from J, the gap between germline ends came to 10 bases. The V gene's germline CDR1 is LNHDA and CDR2 SQIVND (reference sequence). The length of the CDR3 is 12 residues. CDR3 sequence: CASSQGTDTQYF. For the CDR3, the DNA is TGTGCCAGCAGTCAGGGAACAGATACGCAGTATTTT.

This clonotype is medium-sized in the sample. The chain links TRBV13 to TRBJ1-4; possibly TRBD1 for D (5 bases). Germline CDR1 reads PRHDT; CDR2 reads FYEKMQ (reference sequence). CDR3 size: 17 residues. Trimming removed 4 bases at V and 1 base at J, with 16 bases between. The CDR3 sequence is CASSSGSGGGTNEKLFF. The CDR3 nucleotides are TGTGCCAGCAGCTCGGGTTCCGGGGGTGGAACTAATGAAAAACTGTTTTTT.

On this clonotype itself: Mismatch with germline at one junction end may stem from a read error. CDR3 sequence: CATSRGCAQQGELFF. Written as DNA, the CDR3 is TGTGCCACCAGCAGAGGTTGTGCCCAACAGGGGGAGCTGTTTTTC. V usage is TRBV15 and J usage is TRBJ2-2; 8 bases are a match to TRBD1. CDR3 length: 15 amino acids. The germline CDR1 and CDR2 sequences are LNHNV and YYDKDF (reference sequence).

Concerning this clonotype itself: With a much larger clone just one base away, this may be a read error. The chain is built from TRBV4-1 and TRBJ2-1; 7 bases are a match to TRBD2. The CDR3 sequence is 16 residues long. Germline lookup yields CDR1 MGHRA and CDR2 YSYEKL. With 0 bases clipped from V and 10 bases from J, the junction kept 12 bases outside the gene matches. CDR3 sequence: CASSQDPGGSAYEQFF. The CDR3 DNA reads TGCGCCAGCAGCCAAGATCCGGGAGGATCGGCCTACGAGCAGTTCTTC.

In its sample, this clonotype ranks as medium-sized (0.01 to 0.1%). The CDR3, as DNA: TGTGCCAGCAGTAACCTTAGACAGGGGGCAAACACCGGGGAGCTGTTTTTT. Residues: CASSNLRQGANTGELFF. The V call is TRBV6-5, the J call TRBJ2-2; 10 positions match TRBD1. V lost 5 bases and J lost 2; bases outside the gene matches: 8. CDR3 length equals 17 residues. From germline, CDR1 is MNHEY and CDR2 SVGAGI.

In its sample, this clonotype ranks as medium-sized. The V gene is TRBV6-5, the J gene TRBJ2-7; D is perhaps TRBD1 or TRBD2 (5 bases each). The CDR3 runs to 13 residues. V was pared by 4 bases and J by 4 bases, with 11 bases between. Germline V gives CDR1 MNHEY, CDR2 SVGAGI. The CDR3 loop is CASSFGWGYEQYF. CDR3 bases: TGTGCCAGCAGTTTTGGATGGGGGTACGAGCAGTACTTC.

This clonotype came up a few times. The chain is built from TRBV5-1 and TRBJ1-5; D remains ambiguous. Germline-derived CDR1 and CDR2 are SGHRS and YFSETQ. V dropped 0 bases and J dropped 3 bases, with 4 bases sitting between them. There are 13 residues in the CDR3. CDR3 DNA: TGCGCCAGCAGCTTGGATTACAATCAGCCCCAGCATTTT. Protein product: CASSLDYNQPQHF.

This clonotype was detected only a few times. The V gene is TRBV28, the J gene TRBJ2-7; D gene unclear. Germline V gives CDR1 MDHEN, CDR2 SYDVKM. V was pared by 5 bases and J by 2 bases, with 13 bases between. The CDR3 totals 14 residues. CDR3 sequence reads: CASSPPKIPYEQYF. The CDR3 DNA follows: TGTGCCAGCAGTCCCCCAAAGATCCCCTACGAGCAGTACTTC.

This clonotype was counted many times. J is TRBJ2-2 and V is TRBV6-2 or TRBV6-3; D gene uncertain. In germline, CDR1 is MNHEY, CDR2 SVGEGT. The CDR3 consists of 14 residues. The ends were cut back, 7 bases at V and 1 base at J, with 10 bases in the middle. This CDR3 reads CASILDGNTGELFF. The DNA of the CDR3 is TGTGCCAGCATCTTGGATGGGAACACCGGGGAGCTGTTTTTT.

This clonotype qualifies as large. The chain joins TRBV19 to TRBJ1-5, with 10 bases aligning to TRBD1. This CDR3 comprises 16 residues. V lost 7 bases to trimming and J lost 4 bases; unmatched junction nucleotides: 10. Germline V gives CDR1 LNHDA, CDR2 SQIVND (reference sequence). The CDR3 DNA is TGTGCCAGTACCCTCGACAGGGACAGGGGAAATCAGCCCCAGCATTTT. Translated, it gives CASTLDRDRGNQPQHF.

This clonotype has only a few counts. The V and J genes are TRBV21-1 and TRBJ1-3. TRBV21-1 is given as a pseudogene. The CDR3 loop spans 17 amino acids. The CDR3, as DNA: TGTGCCAGCAGCAAAGGACCCATCGGCGACTCTGGAAACACCATATATTTT. Protein sequence: CASSKGPIGDSGNTIYF.

This clonotype rates as medium-sized (0.01 to 0.1%). The CDR3 reads CASRVSGRGAYEQYF. For the CDR3, the DNA is TGTGCCAGCAGGGTGAGCGGGAGGGGAGCCTACGAGCAGTACTTC. The gene calls are TRBV6-5 and TRBJ2-7, with 10 bases aligning to TRBD2. Germline-derived CDR1 and CDR2 are MNHEY and SVGAGI. Unmatched junction bases numbered 7, after V lost 6 bases and J lost 2 bases. The CDR3 loop spans 15 amino acids.

This clonotype is labeled as medium-sized. The rearrangement uses TRBV6-5 and TRBJ2-5; D remains unclear. The germline V gene encodes CDR1 MNHEY and CDR2 SVGAGI. Trimming stripped 7 bases from V and 5 bases from J, with 17 bases between. The CDR3 contains 14 residues. The CDR3 DNA sequence: TGTGCCAGCAAAGGGTCAACTTACATGGAGACCCAGTACTTC. This translates into CASKGSTYMETQYF.

In its sample, this clonotype is large. The chain has TRBV30 and TRBJ2-3; D call uncertain. This CDR3 comprises 15 residues. CDR1 is GTSNPN, CDR2 SVGIG, per germline (reference sequence). With 1 base removed from V and 2 bases from J, the gap between germline ends came to 13 bases. The CDR3 region has the DNA TGTGCCTGGAGTGAGGACGGACGGTACACAGATACGCAGTATTTT. Protein product: CAWSEDGRYTDTQYF.